Each of the 22 T cell receptor beta chains below was sequenced from the same sample in a study of regulatory T cells in long-lasting Graves disease. Researchers made TCR beta libraries by using iRepertoire HTBI primers and running Arm-PCR on CDR3 regions. TCRdb recomputed calls from the multiplex PCR reads with MiXCR, one row per CDR3 protein. The sample records approximately 560,000 distinct CDR3 sequences, about 15% being singletons. Sample time point: newly diagnosed GD, antithyroid drugs for less than 3 months. After RNA was extracted from PBMCs, the TCR library was made from it. The data also belong to a second study, concerning T cells in Graves' hyperthyroidism and ophthalmopathy.

The starting material was peripheral blood mononuclear cells (PBMCs), obtained at new diagnosis, from a patient treated with antithyroid drugs. The receptors shown here come from a man aged 18 to 30 with Graves disease.

Only a few counts were recorded for this clonotype. The V call is TRBV5-1, the J call TRBJ2-3; D is ambiguous. The CDR3 length is 15 residues. Trimming left V 4 bases short and J 0 bases short, with 12 bases between. From germline, CDR1 is SGHRS and CDR2 YFSETQ. In DNA, the CDR3 is TGCGCCAGCAGCGGGCTATCCTCTAGCACAGATACGCAGTATTTT. Protein sequence: CASSGLSSSTDTQYF. The variable domain in full, with the rest retrieved from reference TRBV5-1 and TRBJ2-3, is KAGVTQTPRYLIKTRGQQVTLSCSPISGHRSVSWYQQTPGQGLQFLFEYFSETQRNKGNFPGRFSGRQFSNSRSEMNVSTLELGDSALYLCASSGLSSSTDTQYFGPGTRLTVL.

This clonotype has ten or more counts. The chain carries TRBV10-3 and TRBJ2-1, with TRBD1 matching 10 bases. CDR1 is ENHRY and CDR2 is SYGVKD in the germline V gene. This CDR3 region has 17 residues. Trimming removed 5 bases from V and 0 bases from J; junction bases left unmatched: 7. CDR3 region: CAISSRTGGDSYNEQFF. The CDR3 bases are TGTGCCATCAGTTCCCGGACAGGGGGAGACTCCTACAATGAGCAGTTCTTC.

The J gene is TRBJ2-3, the V gene TRBV5-8, with 16 bases aligning to TRBD2. This CDR3 contains 16 residues. V shed 4 bases and J 5 bases; nucleotides not matched to a gene: 4. Germline V gene sequence: CDR1 SGHTS, CDR2 YDEGEE. The DNA for the CDR3 is TGTGCCAGCAGCCCTGGGACTAGCGGGAGGGTAGATACGCAGTATTTT. It yields the protein CASSPGTSGRVDTQYF.

The chain couples TRBV20-1 to TRBJ2-1; TRBD2 is a possible D gene (5 bases). Per the germline V gene, CDR1 is DFQATT and CDR2 is SNEGSKA (reference sequence). This CDR3 is 14 amino acids long. Trimming took 5 bases from V and 4 from J, leaving 15 bases between them. CDR3 DNA: TGCAGTGCTGGAGTGAGTAAGCGGTACAATGAGCAGTTCTTC. Its translation: CSAGVSKRYNEQFF.

This clonotype was observed at least ten times. This chain connects TRBV12-3 or TRBV12-4 to TRBJ1-4; no clear D gene. The CDR3 totals 16 residues. Trimming removed 3 bases from V and 5 bases from J, with 16 bases in between. The CDR3 DNA is TGTGCCAGCAGTTTCACACCCGGGTCGAGGAATGAAAAACTGTTTTTT. Protein: CASSFTPGSRNEKLFF.

This rearrangement joins TRBV19 to TRBJ2-7, with D perhaps TRBD1 or TRBD2 (5 bases each). Germline CDR1 reads LNHDA; CDR2 reads SQIVND (reference sequence). This CDR3 contains 13 residues. V was trimmed by 4 bases and J by 4 bases, leaving 11 bases between them. CDR3 coding DNA: TGTGCCAGTAGTACAGGGAGAGGTTACGAGCAGTACTTC. Protein sequence: CASSTGRGYEQYF.

This clonotype has only a few counts. The gene calls are TRBV5-8 and TRBJ1-6; perhaps TRBD1 as D (5 bases). The CDR3 consists of 17 residues. The V end was cut by 0 bases, the J end by 0 bases, with 10 bases between. Germline assignment: CDR1 SGHTS and CDR2 YDEGEE. The CDR3 loop reads CASSLGPRASYNSPLHF. The CDR3 nucleotides are TGTGCCAGCAGCTTGGGCCCCAGGGCCTCCTATAATTCACCCCTCCACTTT.

The V gene is TRBV18, the J gene TRBJ2-3, with 12 bases fitting TRBD2. CDR3 length: 16 amino acids. In germline, CDR1 is KGHSH, CDR2 LQKENI. Trimming removed 4 bases from V and 5 bases from J; junction bases left unmatched: 7. CDR3 loop: CASSLGLAGQGDTQYF. CDR3 DNA: TGTGCCAGCTCACTCGGACTAGCGGGACAAGGAGATACGCAGTATTTT.

The chain joins TRBV30 to TRBJ2-7; 7 nucleotides match TRBD1. This CDR3 spans 14 amino acids. The trim removed 3 bases at V and 5 bases at J, leaving 10 bases unmatched. Germline lookup yields CDR1 GTSNPN and CDR2 SVGIG (reference sequence). The CDR3 DNA is TGTGCCTGGAGACTAGTTGGACAGGTTGACGAGCAGTACTTC. It translates to CAWRLVGQVDEQYF.

This clonotype was recorded at least ten times. V and J are TRBV2 and TRBJ2-7, with D hard to call. With 4 bases removed from V and 3 bases from J, the gap between germline ends came to 10 bases. This CDR3 is 13 amino acids long. The germline gives CDR1 SNHLY, CDR2 FYNNEI. DNA for the CDR3: TGTGCCAGCAGTGGGACCTCCAACTACGAGCAGTACTTC. Protein sequence: CASSGTSNYEQYF.

This clonotype was counted only a few times. Possible read error: a much larger clone is one base away. J is TRBJ2-3 and V is TRBV5-1; tentative D call: TRBD1 (6 bases). Trimming cost V 0 bases and J 12 bases, with 11 bases left between them. The CDR3 sequence is 12 residues long. CDR1 is SGHRS and CDR2 is YFSETQ in the germline V gene. CDR3 coding DNA: TGCGCCAGCAGCTTGGCCGACAGGATACAGTATTTT. It codes for CASSLADRIQYF. Drawing the rest from reference TRBV5-1 and TRBJ2-3, the complete variable domain is KAGVTQTPRYLIKTRGQQVTLSCSPISGHRSVSWYQQTPGQGLQFLFEYFSETQRNKGNFPGRFSGRQFSNSRSEMNVSTLELGDSALYLCASSLADRIQYFGPGTRLTVL.

This chain joins TRBV10-3 and TRBJ1-3, with 8 bases fitting TRBD1. The CDR3 is 12 residues long. Germline CDR1 and CDR2: ENHRY and SYGVKD. After removal of 11 bases from V and 9 bases from J, the junction contained 9 bases not matched to a gene. Written as DNA, the CDR3 is TGTGCCGGACAGGGCTCTCAGGCCACCATATATTTT. Amino acid sequence: CAGQGSQATIYF.

V is TRBV6-1 and J is TRBJ2-2, with D possibly being TRBD2 (5 bases). Trimming stripped 2 bases from V and 4 bases from J, with 5 bases between. Germline loops: CDR1 MNHNS, CDR2 SASEGT. The CDR3 loop spans 13 amino acids. The CDR3 spells CASSELATGELFF. As DNA, the CDR3 is TGTGCCAGCAGTGAACTAGCCACCGGGGAGCTGTTTTTT.

This clonotype showed up many times. J is TRBJ2-7 and V is TRBV3-1; D not certain. The germline gives CDR1 LGHDT, CDR2 YNNKEL (reference sequence). Between the trimmed V and J ends, which lost 4 bases and 3 bases, there was a span of 13 bases. CDR3 length: 14 amino acids. CDR3 nucleotide sequence: TGTGCCAGCAGCCCTCAGGCTGGTTTCTACGAGCAGTACTTC. Translation: CASSPQAGFYEQYF.

The CDR3 nucleotides are TGTGCCAGCAGCTTAGCAGGACTAGCGGGAGCCAGCTCCTACAATGAGCAGTTCTTC. This codes for CASSLAGLAGASSYNEQFF. J is TRBJ2-1 and V is TRBV11-1; 13 nucleotides align to TRBD2. The CDR3 loop spans 19 amino acids. With V trimmed by 0 bases and J by 0 bases, 5 bases remained unmatched. Germline loops: CDR1 SGHAT, CDR2 FQDESV (reference sequence).

The table lists this clonotype with a few counts. The chain recombines TRBV10-3 with TRBJ1-1, with a possible D match to TRBD1 (5 bases). Trimming removed 0 bases from V and 1 base from J, with 18 bases in between. Germline V gene data show CDR1 as ENHRY and CDR2 as SYGVKD. The CDR3 is 18 residues long. The CDR3: CAISESGGGDGANTEAFF. CDR3 bases: TGTGCCATCAGTGAGTCGGGGGGAGGAGATGGGGCGAACACTGAAGCTTTCTTT.

This clonotype was recorded many times. This chain links TRBV12-3 or TRBV12-4 with TRBJ2-1; 10 bases are shared with TRBD2. V lost 7 bases and J lost 3; bases outside the gene matches: 3. The CDR3 extends over 14 amino acids. The CDR3 nucleotides are TGTGCCAGCACCCCTAGCGGGAGCTACAATGAGCAGTTCTTC. It specifies CASTPSGSYNEQFF.

The chain is built from TRBV7-9 and TRBJ2-5; D is undetermined. V shed 1 base and J shed 3 bases, with 6 bases lying between them. Germline assignment: CDR1 SEHNR and CDR2 FQNEAQ (reference sequence). The CDR3 has 13 residues. The CDR3 sequence: CASSLDSKETQYF. The CDR3 bases are TGTGCCAGCAGCTTAGATAGTAAAGAGACCCAGTACTTC.

This clonotype was seen a handful of times. This rearrangement joins TRBV10-3 to TRBJ2-3; tentatively, D is TRBD2 (5 bases). The V end lost 4 bases, the J end lost 5 bases, and 13 bases lay between the germline ends. The CDR3 is made up of 14 amino acids. Germline V gene data show CDR1 as ENHRY and CDR2 as SYGVKD. CDR3 in DNA: TGTGCCATCAGTGGATCAGGACGGGGAGATACGCAGTATTTT. This sequence encodes CAISGSGRGDTQYF.

The gene calls are TRBV29-1 and TRBJ2-7, with 7 bases lining up with TRBD1. Germline values: CDR1 SQVTM, CDR2 ANQGSEA. The CDR3 consists of 12 residues. The V and J ends lost 2 bases and 2 bases, in that order; junction bases with no gene match: 0. The CDR3 protein is CSVETGAYEQYF. The CDR3 DNA reads as TGCAGCGTTGAAACAGGGGCCTACGAGCAGTACTTC.

This clonotype was observed a handful of times. The junction does not match germline at one end; this may be a read error. The gene calls are TRBV5-1 and TRBJ2-1; TRBD1 matches at 8 bases. Germline lookup yields CDR1 SGHRS and CDR2 YFSETQ. The CDR3 runs 15 residues. CDR3 residues: CASSLPGQGHNEQFF. For the CDR3, the DNA is TGTGCCAGCAGCTTGCCCGGACAGGGTCACAATGAGCAGTTCTTC.

The table lists this clonotype with a few counts. As the CDR3 is not closed by the conserved phenylalanine or tryptophan, this likely results from a read error. This rearrangement joins TRBV12-5 to TRBJ1-1; D may be TRBD1 (6 bases). The CDR3 runs 15 residues. V was cut by 2 bases and J by 4 bases, with 14 bases left in between. The V gene's germline CDR1 is LGHNT and CDR2 FRNRAP. CDR3 in DNA: TGTGCTAGTGGTTTGACCCAGGGGAGTGTCACTGAAGCTTTCCTT. Residues: CASGLTQGSVTEAFL.